The 10 T cell receptor beta chains listed next were all sequenced from one sample in a study of cytomegalovirus exposure and HLA in healthy donors. Researchers ran the PCR with 60 Vbeta and 13 Jbeta primers. Measured with immunoSEQ multiplex PCR; TCRdb has only the in-frame clones, and not every one. This sample yields about 300,000 clones, of which roughly 85% are seen a single time; roughly 4% belongs to the top ten. Source material: PBMCs. The source is a man in his forties in good health and CMV-seropositive.

This clone occurred a few times. V gene TRBV7-6 combines with J gene TRBJ1-3; perhaps TRBD1 as D (5 bases). Germline CDR1 reads SGHVS; CDR2 reads FNYEAQ. The length of the CDR3 is 14 residues. V was clipped by 4 bases and J by 4 bases, with 11 bases between them. CDR3 nucleotides: TGTGCCAGCAGCTCCAGGGTTGGGGGAAACACCATATATTTT. Its translation is CASSSRVGGNTIYF.

Only a few counts were recorded for this clone. The V call is TRBV28, the J call TRBJ2-7; possibly TRBD1 for D (6 bases). The CDR3 runs to 13 residues. Germline values: CDR1 MDHEN, CDR2 SYDVKM. The germline V and J ends were trimmed by 4 bases and 5 bases, with 12 bases remaining between them. CDR3 amino acids: CASSSGTPDEQYF. CDR3 nucleotide sequence: TGTGCCAGCAGTTCCGGGACACCCGACGAGCAGTACTTC.

The CDR3 spells CASSLAVTSGVSTDTQYF. The CDR3 coding sequence is TGTGCCAGCAGCTTAGCGGTGACTAGCGGGGTTAGCACAGATACGCAGTATTTT. The chain recombines TRBV7-2 with TRBJ2-3; the match to TRBD2 covers 11 bases. Trimming cost V 0 bases and J 0 bases; bases outside gene matches: 5. This CDR3 has 18 residues. From germline, CDR1 is SGHTA and CDR2 FQGNSA.

The CDR3 loop is CASSFHDNRVESDTEAFF. CDR3 sequence (DNA): TGTGCCAGCAGCTTTCACGACAACAGGGTAGAGAGCGACACTGAAGCTTTCTTT. The J gene is TRBJ1-1, the V gene TRBV7-8; D is perhaps TRBD1 (6 bases). Germline CDR1 reads SGHVS; CDR2 reads FQNEAQ. The CDR3 contains 18 residues. Trimming stripped 3 bases from V and 3 bases from J, with 23 bases between.

This clone was recorded once. The V call is TRBV10-3, the J call TRBJ1-2, with TRBD1 matching over 7 bases. Per germline, CDR1 ENHRY and CDR2 SYGVKD. V lost 3 bases to trimming and J lost 8 bases; unmatched junction nucleotides: 6. This CDR3 has 13 residues. CDR3 DNA sequence: TGTGCCATCAGTGACCTGACAGGGTTGGGCTACACCTTC. Protein product: CAISDLTGLGYTF.

The chain has TRBV28 and TRBJ2-7; 8 positions agree with TRBD2. CDR3 size: 16 residues. The J segment lost 3 bases and the V segment lost 4 bases, leaving 11 bases of the junction unmatched. CDR1 and CDR2 from the germline V gene are MDHEN and SYDVKM. Written as DNA, the CDR3 is TGTGCCAGCAGTTCGCTCGGTAGCGGGGATTACTACGAGCAGTACTTC. Amino acid sequence: CASSSLGSGDYYEQYF.

This clone was seen once. This rearrangement joins TRBV19 to TRBJ2-6; D remains ambiguous. The germline V gene encodes CDR1 LNHDA and CDR2 SQIVND (reference sequence). This CDR3 has 14 residues. Trimming shortened V by 7 bases and J by 0 bases, and 7 bases separated the two germline ends. Here the CDR3 reads CASKPGSGANVLTF. The CDR3 nucleotides are TGTGCCAGTAAGCCCGGCTCTGGGGCCAACGTCCTGACTTTC.

The chain employs TRBV7-9 and TRBJ2-1; 8 bases line up with TRBD2. V shed 4 bases and J 16 bases; nucleotides not matched to a gene: 9. The CDR3 covers 12 residues. Germline V gives CDR1 SEHNR, CDR2 FQNEAQ (reference sequence). The CDR3 loop is CASSSWTSSPFF. CDR3 in DNA: TGTGCCAGCAGCTCTTGGACTAGCTCGCCATTCTTC.

The chain recombines TRBV7-9 with TRBJ2-1; maybe TRBD2 (5 bases). The CDR3 runs 17 residues. The germline gives CDR1 SEHNR, CDR2 FQNEAQ (reference sequence). Trimming cost V 4 bases and J 0 bases, with 16 bases left between them. The CDR3 protein is CASSSPLSGVSYNEQFF. CDR3 sequence (DNA): TGTGCCAGCAGCTCCCCCCTATCCGGGGTCTCCTACAATGAGCAGTTCTTC.

The rearrangement joins TRBV6-5 to TRBJ2-5, with D tentatively TRBD1 (6 bases). The CDR3 has 13 amino acids. Germline lookup yields CDR1 MNHEY and CDR2 SVGAGI. V was trimmed by 6 bases and J by 3 bases, leaving 11 bases between them. The DNA for the CDR3 is TGTGCCAGCAGGCAGGCAGGGGAAGAGACCCAGTACTTC. It codes for CASRQAGEETQYF.